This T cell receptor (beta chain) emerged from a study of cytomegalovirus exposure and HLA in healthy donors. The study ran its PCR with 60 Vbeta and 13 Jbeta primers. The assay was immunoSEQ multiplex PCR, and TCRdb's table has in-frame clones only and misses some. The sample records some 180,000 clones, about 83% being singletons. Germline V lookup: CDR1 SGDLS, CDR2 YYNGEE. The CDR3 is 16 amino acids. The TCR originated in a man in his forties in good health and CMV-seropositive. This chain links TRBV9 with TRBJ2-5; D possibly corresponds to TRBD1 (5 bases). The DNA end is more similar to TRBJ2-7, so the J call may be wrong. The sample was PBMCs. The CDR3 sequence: CASSPGIGANSYEQYF. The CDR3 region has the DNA TGTGCCAGCAGCCCAGGGATAGGGGCAAACTCCTACGAGCAGTACTTC.